This is a list of T cell receptor beta chains from one sample in a study of CD8+CD57+ T cells in acquired aplastic anemia. MiXCR, applied by TCRdb to the reads, yields one record per CDR3 protein. The sample has over 150,000 distinct CDR3 sequences, roughly 48% seen once. Sequencing was carried out using sorted CD4+, CD8+, or CD8+CD57+ T cells (not recorded which) from PBMCs. The receptors here all came from a human donor in good health. CDR3s include the opening cysteine and the closing phenylalanine or tryptophan. A D gene is named only where the DNA matches it firmly. Part of the rows lack a size; the others show once, few, many or a class for expanded clones.

V gene: TRBV3-1
clone size: .
J gene: TRBJ1-6
D gene: .
CDR3 DNA: TGTGCCAGCAGCCCCGGGGGCTCCTATAATTCACCCCTCCACTTT
CDR3 protein: CASSPGGSYNSPLHF

V gene: TRBV2
clone size: many
J gene: TRBJ1-1
D gene: TRBD1
CDR3 DNA: TGTGCCAGCAGTGAGGCGAACAGGGGGCGAACTGAAGCTTTCTTT
CDR3 protein: CASSEANRGRTEAFF

V gene: TRBV11-2
clone size: many
J gene: TRBJ2-6
D gene: .
CDR3 DNA: TGTGCCAGCGGCTCTGGGGCCAACGTCCTGACTTTC
CDR3 protein: CASGSGANVLTF

V gene: TRBV7-2
clone size: many
J gene: TRBJ2-7
D gene: .
CDR3 DNA: TGTGCCAGCAGATCAAACTTAGGCTCCTACGAGCAGTACTTC
CDR3 protein: CASRSNLGSYEQYF

V gene: TRBV12-3/TRBV12-4
clone size: many
J gene: TRBJ2-5
D gene: .
CDR3 DNA: TGTGCCAGCAGCGGGACTGGAGAGACCCAGTACTTC
CDR3 protein: CASSGTGETQYF

V gene: TRBV20-1
clone size: many
J gene: TRBJ1-1
D gene: .
CDR3 DNA: TGCAGTGCTAGAGTGGGGGCCGGAAGAACTGAAGCTTTCTTT
CDR3 protein: CSARVGAGRTEAFF

V gene: TRBV20-1
clone size: many
J gene: TRBJ2-5
D gene: .
CDR3 DNA: TGCAGTGCCACTGGGACGGGTGGATTAGAGACCCAGTACTTC
CDR3 protein: CSATGTGGLETQYF

V gene: TRBV2
clone size: .
J gene: TRBJ2-7
D gene: .
CDR3 DNA: TGTGCCAGCACCCCAGGACTCTCCTACGAGCAGTACTTC
CDR3 protein: CASTPGLSYEQYF

V gene: TRBV10-3
clone size: .
J gene: TRBJ1-2
D gene: .
CDR3 DNA: TGTGCCATCAGTGAGTCGATGCGAGCTAACTATGGCTACACCTTC
CDR3 protein: CAISESMRANYGYTF

V gene: TRBV27
clone size: few
J gene: TRBJ2-2
D gene: .
CDR3 DNA: TGTGCCAGCAGCCTAGCAAGGGGTGCCGGGGAGCTGTTTTTT
CDR3 protein: CASSLARGAGELFF

V gene: TRBV6-1
clone size: many
J gene: TRBJ2-7
D gene: TRBD1
CDR3 DNA: TGTGCCAGCAGTATAGGGACAGCCTACGAGCAGTACTTC
CDR3 protein: CASSIGTAYEQYF

V gene: TRBV20-1
clone size: once
J gene: TRBJ2-1
D gene: TRBD2
CDR3 DNA: TGCAGTGCTACTAGCGGGGGTGACTACAATGAGCAGTTCTTC
CDR3 protein: CSATSGGDYNEQFF

V gene: TRBV20-1
clone size: many
J gene: TRBJ1-2
D gene: .
CDR3 DNA: TGCAGTGCCCCGGACCTTGAGAGGGGCTACACCTTC
CDR3 protein: CSAPDLERGYTF

V gene: TRBV6-1
clone size: .
J gene: TRBJ2-7
D gene: .
CDR3 DNA: TGTGCCAGCAGCGATTCCGTGAACGAGCAGTACTTC
CDR3 protein: CASSDSVNEQYF

V gene: TRBV7-9
clone size: many
J gene: TRBJ2-7
D gene: .
CDR3 DNA: TGTGCCAGCAGCTTAAGGTTGGATAATGCGGCTCAGTACTTC
CDR3 protein: CASSLRLDNAAQYF

V gene: TRBV20-1
clone size: .
J gene: TRBJ2-5
D gene: .
CDR3 DNA: TGCAGTGCCGGAGGGGGGCAGTTTGCAGAGACCCAGTACTTC
CDR3 protein: CSAGGGQFAETQYF

V gene: TRBV29-1
clone size: .
J gene: TRBJ2-7
D gene: .
CDR3 DNA: TGCAGCACCGAGGGGGGATGGACTAGAGGGCCGACATACGAGCAGTACTTC
CDR3 protein: CSTEGGWTRGPTYEQYF

V gene: TRBV18
clone size: few
J gene: TRBJ2-5
D gene: .
CDR3 DNA: TGTGCCAGCTCACCACTGGAGGAGACCCAGTACTTC
CDR3 protein: CASSPLEETQYF

V gene: TRBV11-2
clone size: .
J gene: TRBJ1-2
D gene: .
CDR3 DNA: TGTGCCAGCAGCTTCGGCACGGACTATGGCTACACCTTC
CDR3 protein: CASSFGTDYGYTF

V gene: TRBV10-3
clone size: .
J gene: TRBJ1-1
D gene: TRBD1
CDR3 DNA: TGTGCCATCAGTGAGCAGGGGGCAATGAACACTGAAGCTTTCTTT
CDR3 protein: CAISEQGAMNTEAFF

V gene: TRBV5-1
clone size: many
J gene: TRBJ2-3
D gene: TRBD1
CDR3 DNA: TGCGCCAGCAGCTTTACAGGGGCCACTACTAGCACAGATACGCAGTATTTT
CDR3 protein: CASSFTGATTSTDTQYF

V gene: TRBV20-1
clone size: few
J gene: TRBJ1-2
D gene: .
CDR3 DNA: TGCAGTGCGATGCCTGACGGGGGTTCGGGCGGCTACACCTTC
CDR3 protein: CSAMPDGGSGGYTF

V gene: TRBV3-1
clone size: .
J gene: TRBJ1-6
D gene: .
CDR3 DNA: TGTGCCAGCAGCCGAGGAGGGGCTGATTCACCCCTCCACTTT
CDR3 protein: CASSRGGADSPLHF

V gene: TRBV5-4
clone size: .
J gene: TRBJ1-4
D gene: .
CDR3 DNA: TGTGCCAGCAGCTTGACTAGCGGGAGAATGGGTGAAAAACCGTTTTTT
CDR3 protein: CASSLTSGRMGEKPFF

V gene: TRBV14
clone size: .
J gene: TRBJ2-1
D gene: .
CDR3 DNA: TGTGCCAGCAGCCAAGGCTATCACAATGAGCAGTTCTTC
CDR3 protein: CASSQGYHNEQFF

V gene: TRBV24-1
clone size: .
J gene: TRBJ2-1
D gene: .
CDR3 DNA: TGTGCCACCAGTGATCCAGGGAAATCCTACAATGAGCAGTTCTTC
CDR3 protein: CATSDPGKSYNEQFF

V gene: TRBV20-1
clone size: .
J gene: TRBJ1-1
D gene: .
CDR3 DNA: TGCAGTGCTAAACCAAGCGGTAGGGCTGAAGCTTTCTTT
CDR3 protein: CSAKPSGRAEAFF

V gene: TRBV3-1
clone size: .
J gene: TRBJ2-5
D gene: .
CDR3 DNA: TGTGCCAGCTTTTCCCCGGGCAGGGGTCAAGGGACCCAGTACTTC
CDR3 protein: CASFSPGRGQGTQYF

V gene: TRBV11-2
clone size: many
J gene: TRBJ2-7
D gene: .
CDR3 DNA: TGTGCCAGCAGCTTTTCACGGGGTTCCTACGAGCAGTACTTC
CDR3 protein: CASSFSRGSYEQYF

V gene: TRBV12-3/TRBV12-4
clone size: many
J gene: TRBJ2-1
D gene: .
CDR3 DNA: TGTGCCAGCAGCCTGGACAGAAATGAGCAGTTCTTC
CDR3 protein: CASSLDRNEQFF

V gene: TRBV19
clone size: .
J gene: TRBJ1-1
D gene: .
CDR3 DNA: TGTGCCAGTCCCCAGTCGTGGTACACTGAAGCTTTCTTT
CDR3 protein: CASPQSWYTEAFF